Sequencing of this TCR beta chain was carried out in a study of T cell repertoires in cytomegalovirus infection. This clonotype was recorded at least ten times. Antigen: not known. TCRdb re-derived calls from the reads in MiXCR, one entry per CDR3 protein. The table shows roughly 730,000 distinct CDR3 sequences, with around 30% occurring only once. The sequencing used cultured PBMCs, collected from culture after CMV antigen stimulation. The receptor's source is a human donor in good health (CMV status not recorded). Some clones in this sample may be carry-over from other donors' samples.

Written as DNA, the CDR3 is TGTGCCAGCAGCCCAGCAGGGGTTGGTTTCTACGAGCAGTACTTC. Translated: CASSPAGVGFYEQYF. The V gene is TRBV7-8, the J gene TRBJ2-7; D is perhaps TRBD1 (6 bases). CDR3 size: 15 residues. The germline V gene has CDR1 SGHVS and CDR2 FQNEAQ. V lost 5 bases and J 3 bases, leaving 17 bases between the germline ends.